These 25 T cell receptor beta chains were sequenced from one sample in a study of metastatic and nonmetastatic thyroid tumors. MiXCR reprocessed the PCR reads for TCRdb. The sample records 12,000 or so clones, 30% to 35% being singletons. Ahead of thyroid surgery, no patient had received treatment of any kind. The sample comprised tumor tissue. The receptors were gathered from a male donor with papillary thyroid cancer or a benign thyroid nodule (not recorded which). Some clones in this sample may be carry-over from other donors' samples.

This clone is judged large. V is TRBV28 and J is TRBJ1-2; D is unresolved. Germline values: CDR1 MDHEN, CDR2 SYDVKM. The CDR3 sequence is 15 residues long. V lost 4 bases and J 4 bases, leaving 16 bases between the germline ends. The CDR3 protein is CASSSNGGYGYGYTF. CDR3 nucleotides: TGTGCCAGCAGTTCGAACGGAGGTTATGGCTATGGCTACACCTTC.

This chain connects TRBV11-2 to TRBJ2-1, with 7 nucleotides matching TRBD2. Trimming at V came to 2 bases and at J to 0 bases, leaving 10 bases not matched to a gene. CDR3 size: 18 residues. Germline V gene data show CDR1 as SGHAT and CDR2 as FQNNGV. CDR3 DNA: TGTGCCAGCAGCTTACGAGCGGGAACTTCGAGCTCCTACAATGAGCAGTTCTTC. It codes for CASSLRAGTSSSYNEQFF. The whole variable domain, remainder taken from reference TRBV11-2 and TRBJ2-1, is EAGVAQSPRYKIIEKRQSVAFWCNPISGHATLYWYQQILGQGPKLLIQFQNNGVVDDSQLPKDRFSAERLKGVDSTLKIQPAKLEDSAVYLCASSLRAGTSSSYNEQFFGPGTRLTVL.

The gene calls are TRBV27 and TRBJ2-3, with TRBD2 identical over 11 bases. Trimming took 4 bases from V and 1 from J; bases not matched to a gene: 4. The germline V gene has CDR1 MNHEY and CDR2 SMNVEV (reference sequence). This CDR3 comprises 16 residues. Written as DNA, the CDR3 is TGTGCCAGCAGTTCGCTACTAGCGGGAGGCACAGATACGCAGTATTTT. It translates to CASSSLLAGGTDTQYF.

Sample share makes this clone medium-sized. DNA for the CDR3: TGCAGTGCAGAGGGACCGCCTAATTCACCCCTCCACTTT. It yields the protein CSAEGPPNSPLHF. The rearrangement links TRBV20-1 to TRBJ1-6, with D possibly being TRBD1 (5 bases). The germline V gene encodes CDR1 DFQATT and CDR2 SNEGSKA (reference sequence). The V and J ends lost 6 bases and 6 bases respectively, with 12 bases between them. The CDR3 contains 13 residues.

The chain carries TRBV20-1 and TRBJ2-2; 7 bases are a match to TRBD2. Germline V gene data show CDR1 as DFQATT and CDR2 as SNEGSKA (reference sequence). CDR3 length equals 16 residues. V trimming: 5 bases; J trimming: 6 bases; junction bases outside the gene matches: 15. This CDR3 reads CSAQTPFGLVAGELFF. CDR3 DNA sequence: TGCAGTGCTCAGACACCGTTCGGACTAGTGGCCGGGGAGCTGTTTTTT.

This clone appeared a few times. This chain's CDR3 is CASSLSPASYGYTF. The CDR3 region has the DNA TGTGCCAGCAGCTTATCCCCGGCCAGCTATGGCTACACCTTC. The chain employs TRBV7-6 and TRBJ1-2; D gene unclear. Per the germline V gene, CDR1 is SGHVS and CDR2 is FNYEAQ. V lost 2 bases and J 4 bases, leaving 11 bases between the germline ends. The CDR3 is 14 amino acids.

This rearrangement joins TRBV6-2 or TRBV6-3 to TRBJ2-5; perhaps TRBD2 as D (6 bases). V lost 3 bases and J lost 2, with 13 bases in between. From germline, CDR1 is MNHEY and CDR2 SVGEGT. The CDR3 runs 15 residues. CDR3 nucleotides: TGTGCCAGCAGTTATGGGGGAGGAGCACAAGAGACCCAGTACTTC. Amino acids: CASSYGGGAQETQYF.

The V and J genes are TRBV11-2 and TRBJ2-7, with D hard to call. The V gene lost 1 base and the J gene lost 2 bases, with 6 bases spanning the gap. The length of the CDR3 is 13 residues. CDR1 is SGHAT and CDR2 is FQNNGV in the germline V gene. CDR3 bases: TGTGCCAGCAGCTTAGGGCACACCTACGAGCAGTACTTC. As protein: CASSLGHTYEQYF.

V and J are TRBV20-1 and TRBJ2-3, with no clear D. This CDR3 is built from 13 residues. The germline V and J ends were trimmed by 6 bases and 4 bases, with 14 bases remaining between them. Germline V gene sequence: CDR1 DFQATT, CDR2 SNEGSKA (reference sequence). The CDR3 sequence: CSATFTRSDTQYF. The CDR3 DNA is TGCAGTGCCACATTCACGCGTTCAGATACGCAGTATTTT.

By its share, this clone is medium-sized. This chain joins TRBV20-1 and TRBJ2-1, with D perhaps TRBD2 (7 bases). V shed 1 base and J shed 1 base, with 11 bases lying between them. Germline CDR1 is DFQATT and CDR2 is SNEGSKA (reference sequence). There are 15 residues in the CDR3. The chain's CDR3 is CSARGGRGSYNEQFF. DNA of the CDR3: TGCAGTGCTAGAGGGGGGCGGGGGTCCTACAATGAGCAGTTCTTC.

The chain employs TRBV5-6 and TRBJ1-1; D may be TRBD1 (6 bases). Germline loops: CDR1 SGHDT, CDR2 YYEEEE. The CDR3 is 14 residues long. V was shortened by 4 bases and J by 4 bases, with 14 bases between the two germline ends. The chain's CDR3 is CASSLGGGGTEAFF. The CDR3 nucleotides are TGTGCCAGCAGCCTGGGGGGCGGGGGCACTGAAGCTTTCTTT.

The CDR3 loop is CAISESLDTQYF. The CDR3 DNA is TGTGCCATCAGTGAGTCTCTGGATACGCAGTATTTT. The rearrangement links TRBV10-3 to TRBJ2-3; no clear D. Trimming shortened V by 0 bases and J by 6 bases, and 4 bases separated the two germline ends. The germline V gene encodes CDR1 ENHRY and CDR2 SYGVKD. CDR3 length: 12 amino acids.

This clone has a count of ten or more. This chain uses TRBV18 with TRBJ1-1; D might be TRBD1 (5 bases). The CDR3 runs 13 residues. Germline loops: CDR1 KGHSH, CDR2 LQKENI. V shed 3 bases and J shed 3 bases, with 8 bases lying between them. The CDR3, as DNA: TGTGCCAGCTCACCGGGCAGGGACACTGAAGCTTTCTTT. It is translated as CASSPGRDTEAFF. The full variable domain, with the rest looked up from reference TRBV18 and TRBJ1-1, is NAGVMQNPRHLVRRRGQEARLRCSPMKGHSHVYWYRQLPEEGLKFMVYLQKENIIDESGMPKERFSAEFPKEGPSILRIQQVVRGDSAAYFCASSPGRDTEAFFGQGTRLTVV.

The CDR3 sequence: CSARNQFYEQYF. The CDR3 DNA reads TGCAGTGCTAGAAACCAGTTCTACGAGCAGTACTTC. The chain combines TRBV20-1 with TRBJ2-7, with D hard to call. Germline assignment: CDR1 DFQATT and CDR2 SNEGSKA (reference sequence). The CDR3 extends over 12 amino acids. V was pared by 2 bases and J by 3 bases, with 8 bases between.

The table lists this clone with a few counts. The CDR3 DNA is TGTGCCAGCAGTCGGATTCGGGCAACTAGCACAGATACGCAGTATTTT. This codes for CASSRIRATSTDTQYF. This chain links TRBV2 with TRBJ2-3, with D hard to call. This CDR3 region has 16 residues. V was pared by 5 bases and J by 0 bases, with 15 bases between. Germline values: CDR1 SNHLY, CDR2 FYNNEI.

This clone is deemed medium-sized. The chain joins TRBV12-3 or TRBV12-4 to TRBJ2-1, with D perhaps TRBD1 or TRBD2 (5 bases each). V gave up 5 bases and J gave up 6 bases, with 14 bases separating them. CDR3 length: 14 residues. The CDR3 protein is CASSDQGGGNEQFF. CDR3 sequence (DNA): TGTGCCAGCAGTGACCAGGGTGGGGGCAATGAGCAGTTCTTC.

The rearrangement uses TRBV7-2 and TRBJ2-7; a weak D match, TRBD2 (5 bases). This CDR3 is 14 amino acids long. V shed 1 base and J shed 2 bases, with 9 bases lying between them. CDR1 is SGHTA, CDR2 FQGNSA, per germline. This CDR3 is CASSLERATYEQYF. CDR3 coding DNA: TGTGCCAGCAGCTTAGAGAGGGCCACCTACGAGCAGTACTTC.

The rearrangement links TRBV6-2 or TRBV6-3 to TRBJ2-7, with a weak D call TRBD2 (7 bases). Looked up from germline, CDR1 is MNHEY and CDR2 is SVGEGT. V lost 2 bases and J lost 0, with 23 bases in between. The CDR3 is made up of 19 amino acids. CDR3 nucleotides: TGTGCCAGCAGTTACGGGGGGGCCTCAGGGTTCCCTTCCTCCTACGAGCAGTACTTC. Protein product: CASSYGGASGFPSSYEQYF.

This clone appeared a few times. This chain uses TRBV27 with TRBJ2-1, with D possibly being TRBD2 (6 bases). The germline CDR1 and CDR2 sequences are MNHEY and SMNVEV (reference sequence). Deletions cut 4 bases from V and 3 bases from J, with 16 bases between. The CDR3 spans 16 residues. CDR3 region: CASSSFSGLVYNEQFF. The CDR3 DNA sequence: TGTGCCAGCAGTTCTTTTTCGGGACTCGTCTACAATGAGCAGTTCTTC.

This clone was found a few times. This chain joins TRBV12-3 or TRBV12-4 and TRBJ1-1; D gene unclear. There are 12 residues in the CDR3. V lost 3 bases, J lost 5 bases, and 7 bases lay in between. CDR3 in amino acids: CASSLGLTEAFF. The CDR3 region has the DNA TGTGCCAGCAGTTTGGGGTTAACTGAAGCTTTCTTT.

The V call is TRBV3-1, the J call TRBJ1-2; TRBD1 matches at 7 bases. From germline, CDR1 is LGHDT and CDR2 YNNKEL (reference sequence). The CDR3 runs 15 residues. Trimming removed 7 bases from V and 1 base from J; junction bases left unmatched: 9. The CDR3 bases are TGTGCCAGCACCCCAAGGGACAGTAATAACTATGGCTACACCTTC. The encoded protein is CASTPRDSNNYGYTF.

The V gene is TRBV7-9, the J gene TRBJ2-7, with 14 bases identical to TRBD2. The J segment lost 4 bases and the V segment lost 5 bases, leaving 4 bases of the junction unmatched. The CDR3 extends over 15 amino acids. The germline CDR1 and CDR2 sequences are SEHNR and FQNEAQ (reference sequence). The CDR3 reads CASSLGTSGSYEQYF. The CDR3 DNA follows: TGTGCCAGCAGCCTGGGGACTAGCGGGAGTTACGAGCAGTACTTC. Using reference TRBV7-9 and TRBJ2-7 for the parts outside the CDR3, the full variable domain is DTGVSQNPRHKITKRGQNVTFRCDPISEHNRLYWYRQTLGQGPEFLTYFQNEAQLEKSRLLSDRFSAERPKGSFSTLEIQRTEQGDSAMYLCASSLGTSGSYEQYFGPGTRLTVT.

The rearrangement uses TRBV28 and TRBJ2-7; D assignment may be TRBD1 or TRBD2 (6 bases each). CDR1 is MDHEN, CDR2 SYDVKM, per germline. V lost 5 bases and J lost 3, with 17 bases in between. This CDR3 has 15 amino acids. CDR3 sequence reads: CASSVAVGGSYEQYF. The CDR3 DNA sequence: TGTGCCAGCAGTGTGGCGGTAGGGGGGAGCTACGAGCAGTACTTC. Full variable domain (outside the CDR3, taken from reference TRBV28 and TRBJ2-7): DVKVTQSSRYLVKRTGEKVFLECVQDMDHENMFWYRQDPGLGLRLIYFSYDVKMKEKGDIPEGYSVSREKKERFSLILESASTNQTSMYLCASSVAVGGSYEQYFGPGTRLTVT.

About this clone itself: The junction departs from the called germline gene at one end, perhaps through a read error. The CDR3, as DNA: TGTGCCAGCAGCCCTAAAGCTAGCAGCCTCTACGAGCAATACTTC. Its protein is CASSPKASSLYEQYF. The J gene is TRBJ2-7, the V gene TRBV9; TRBD2 might be the D (5 bases). The CDR3 consists of 15 residues. The germline CDR1 and CDR2 sequences are SGDLS and YYNGEE.

The chain employs TRBV18 and TRBJ2-7, with D tentatively TRBD2 (6 bases). The germline V and J ends were trimmed by 3 bases and 7 bases, with 13 bases remaining between them. Germline loops: CDR1 KGHSH, CDR2 LQKENI. The CDR3 runs to 13 residues. CDR3 in amino acids: CASSPNPREEQYF. In DNA form, the CDR3 reads TGTGCCAGCTCACCTAATCCCCGGGAGGAGCAGTACTTC.